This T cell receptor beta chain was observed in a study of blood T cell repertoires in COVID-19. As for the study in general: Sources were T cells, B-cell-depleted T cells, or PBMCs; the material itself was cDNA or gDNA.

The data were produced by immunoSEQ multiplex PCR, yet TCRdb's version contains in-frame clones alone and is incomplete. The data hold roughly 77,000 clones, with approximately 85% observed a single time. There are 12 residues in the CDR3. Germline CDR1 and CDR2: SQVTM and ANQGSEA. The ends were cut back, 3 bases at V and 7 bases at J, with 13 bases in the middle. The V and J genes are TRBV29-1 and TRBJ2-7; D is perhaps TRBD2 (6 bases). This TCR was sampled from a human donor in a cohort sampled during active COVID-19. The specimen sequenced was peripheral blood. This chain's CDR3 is CSVDLTGGEQYF. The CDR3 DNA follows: TGCAGCGTTGACCTCACCGGGGGTGAGCAGTACTTC.